The sequence of this T cell receptor (beta chain) was determined in a study of blood T cell repertoires in COVID-19. Study overall: There were acute and convalescent COVID-19 samples, and they came from the United States, Italy and Spain. Sources were T cells, B-cell-depleted T cells, or PBMCs; the material itself was cDNA or gDNA.

The V gene lost 6 bases and the J gene lost 1 base, with 15 bases spanning the gap. CDR1 MDHEN and CDR2 SYDVKM come from the germline V gene. CDR3 size: 15 residues. Original analysis: Reference gene primer amplification gave nucleated cell count estimates. Clones were sequenced by immunoSEQ multiplex PCR, and TCRdb holds only the in-frame ones, with some missing. Clone size and the V and J calls come from that table; the DNA yielded D and trimming. The sample includes some 370,000 clones, more than 70% of them seen just once. Sequenced input: peripheral blood. This chain joins TRBV28 and TRBJ1-1; no clear D. The receptor was derived from a man aged 35 to 55 with acute or convalescent COVID-19. CDR3 region: CASSILAETNTEAFF. CDR3 sequence (DNA): TGTGCCAGCAGCATCCTCGCAGAAACGAACACTGAAGCTTTCTTT.